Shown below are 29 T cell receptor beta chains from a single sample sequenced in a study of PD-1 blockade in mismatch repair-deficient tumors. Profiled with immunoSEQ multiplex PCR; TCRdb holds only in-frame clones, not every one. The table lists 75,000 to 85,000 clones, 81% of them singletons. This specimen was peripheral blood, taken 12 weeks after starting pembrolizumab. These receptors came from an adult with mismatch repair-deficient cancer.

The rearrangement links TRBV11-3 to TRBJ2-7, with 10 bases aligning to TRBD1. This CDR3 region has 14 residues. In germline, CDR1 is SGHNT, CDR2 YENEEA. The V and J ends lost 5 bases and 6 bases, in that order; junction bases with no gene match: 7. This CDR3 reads CASSPGQGSTEQYF. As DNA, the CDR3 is TGTGCCAGCAGCCCGGGACAGGGGTCTACCGAGCAGTACTTC.

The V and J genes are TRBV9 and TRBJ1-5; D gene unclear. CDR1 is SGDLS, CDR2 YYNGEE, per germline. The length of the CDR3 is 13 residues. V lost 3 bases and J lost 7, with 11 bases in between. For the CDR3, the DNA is TGTGCCAGCAGCGCCGGAGTAGGGCAGCCCCAGCATTTT. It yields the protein CASSAGVGQPQHF.

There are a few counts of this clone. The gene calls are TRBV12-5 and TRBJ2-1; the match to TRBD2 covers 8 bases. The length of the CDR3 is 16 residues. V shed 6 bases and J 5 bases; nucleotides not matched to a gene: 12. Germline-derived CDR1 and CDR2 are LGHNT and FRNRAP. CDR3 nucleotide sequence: TGTGCTAGTGGACCCGAAACGACTAGCGTAGACAATGAGCAGTTCTTC. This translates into CASGPETTSVDNEQFF.

CDR3 amino acids: CASSRTGGYETEQYF. The CDR3 nucleotides are TGCGCCAGCAGCCGCACTGGAGGGTATGAGACCGAGCAGTACTTC. The rearrangement links TRBV5-1 to TRBJ2-7, with a weak D call TRBD2 (6 bases). The CDR3 is 15 residues long. V lost 4 bases and J 6 bases, leaving 20 bases between the germline ends. The germline V gene has CDR1 SGHRS and CDR2 YFSETQ.

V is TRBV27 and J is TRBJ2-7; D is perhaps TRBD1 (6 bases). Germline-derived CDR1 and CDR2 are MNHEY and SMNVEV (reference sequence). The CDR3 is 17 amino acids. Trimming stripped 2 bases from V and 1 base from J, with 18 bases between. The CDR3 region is CASSLRIQGTSSYEQYF. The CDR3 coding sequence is TGTGCCAGCAGTTTACGGATACAGGGAACGAGTTCCTACGAGCAGTACTTC.

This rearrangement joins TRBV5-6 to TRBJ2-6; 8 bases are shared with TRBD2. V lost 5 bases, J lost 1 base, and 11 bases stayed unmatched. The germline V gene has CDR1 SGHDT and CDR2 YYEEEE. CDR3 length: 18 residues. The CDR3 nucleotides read TGTGCCAGCAGGCGCCGGGGGGGGCCTGGGTCTGGGGCCAACGTCCTGACTTTC. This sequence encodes CASRRRGGPGSGANVLTF.

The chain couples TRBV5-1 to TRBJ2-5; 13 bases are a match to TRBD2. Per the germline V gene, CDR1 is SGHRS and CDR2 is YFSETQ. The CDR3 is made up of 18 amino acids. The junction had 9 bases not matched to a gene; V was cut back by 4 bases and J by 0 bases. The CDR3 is CASSLGGLAGSYQETQYF. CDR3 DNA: TGCGCCAGCAGCCTGGGGGGACTAGCGGGATCGTACCAAGAGACCCAGTACTTC.

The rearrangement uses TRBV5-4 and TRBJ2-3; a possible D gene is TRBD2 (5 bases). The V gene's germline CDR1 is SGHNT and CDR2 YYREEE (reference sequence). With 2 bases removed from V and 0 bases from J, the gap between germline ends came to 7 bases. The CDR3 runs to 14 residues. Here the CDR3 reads CASSFGLSTDTQYF. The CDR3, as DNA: TGTGCCAGCAGCTTCGGACTGAGCACAGATACGCAGTATTTT. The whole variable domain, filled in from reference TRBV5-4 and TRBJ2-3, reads ETGVTQSPTHLIKTRGQQVTLRCSSQSGHNTVSWYQQALGQGPQFIFQYYREEENGRGNFPPRFSGLQFPNYSSELNVNALELDDSALYLCASSFGLSTDTQYFGPGTRLTVL.

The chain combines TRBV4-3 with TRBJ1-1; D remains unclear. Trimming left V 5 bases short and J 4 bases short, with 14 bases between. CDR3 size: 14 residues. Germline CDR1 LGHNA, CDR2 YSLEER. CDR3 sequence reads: CASSVRNDGTEAFF. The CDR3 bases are TGCGCCAGCAGCGTCCGCAATGACGGCACTGAAGCTTTCTTT.

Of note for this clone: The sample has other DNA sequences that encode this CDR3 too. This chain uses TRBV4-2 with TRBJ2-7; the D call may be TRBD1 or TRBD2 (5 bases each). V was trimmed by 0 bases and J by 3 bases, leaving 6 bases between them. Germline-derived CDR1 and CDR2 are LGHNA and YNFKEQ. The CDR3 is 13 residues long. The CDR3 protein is CASSQERGYEQYF. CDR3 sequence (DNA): TGTGCCAGCAGCCAAGAGAGGGGCTACGAGCAGTACTTC.

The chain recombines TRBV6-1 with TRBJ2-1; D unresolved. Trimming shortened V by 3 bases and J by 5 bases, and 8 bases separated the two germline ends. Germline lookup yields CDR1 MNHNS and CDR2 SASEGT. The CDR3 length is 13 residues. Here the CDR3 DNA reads TGTGCCAGCAGTGACGGCACTAACAATGAGCAGTTCTTC. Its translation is CASSDGTNNEQFF.

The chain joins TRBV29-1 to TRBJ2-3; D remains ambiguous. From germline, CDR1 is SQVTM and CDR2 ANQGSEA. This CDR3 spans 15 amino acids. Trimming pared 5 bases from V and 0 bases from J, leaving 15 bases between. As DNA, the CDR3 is TGCAGCGTTAGACCCAAATTCAGGAGCACAGATACGCAGTATTTT. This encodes CSVRPKFRSTDTQYF.

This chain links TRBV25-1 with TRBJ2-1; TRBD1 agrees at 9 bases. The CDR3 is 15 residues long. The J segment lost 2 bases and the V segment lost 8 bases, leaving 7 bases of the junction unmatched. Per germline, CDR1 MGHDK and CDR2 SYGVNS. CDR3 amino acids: CASGTGTGPYNEQFF. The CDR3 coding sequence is TGTGCCAGCGGCACCGGGACAGGGCCCTACAATGAGCAGTTCTTC.

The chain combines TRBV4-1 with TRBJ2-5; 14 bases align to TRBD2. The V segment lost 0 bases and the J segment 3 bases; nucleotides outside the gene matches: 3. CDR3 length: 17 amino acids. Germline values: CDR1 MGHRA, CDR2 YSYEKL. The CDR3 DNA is TGCGCCAGCAGCCAAGAACCGGGACTAGCGGGAGAAGAGACCCAGTACTTC. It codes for CASSQEPGLAGEETQYF.

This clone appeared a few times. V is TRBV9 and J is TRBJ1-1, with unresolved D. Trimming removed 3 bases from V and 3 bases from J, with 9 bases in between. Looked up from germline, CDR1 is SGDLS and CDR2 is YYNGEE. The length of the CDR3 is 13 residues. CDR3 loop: CASSAAGDTEAFF. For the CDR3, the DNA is TGTGCCAGCAGCGCGGCCGGGGACACTGAAGCTTTCTTT.

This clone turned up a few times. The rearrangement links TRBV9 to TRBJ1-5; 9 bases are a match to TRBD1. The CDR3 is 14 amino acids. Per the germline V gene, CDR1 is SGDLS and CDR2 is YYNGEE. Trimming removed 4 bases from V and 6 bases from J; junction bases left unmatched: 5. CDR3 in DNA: TGTGCCAGCAGCAGACAGGGGGGCGGTCAGCCCCAGCATTTT. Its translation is CASSRQGGGQPQHF.

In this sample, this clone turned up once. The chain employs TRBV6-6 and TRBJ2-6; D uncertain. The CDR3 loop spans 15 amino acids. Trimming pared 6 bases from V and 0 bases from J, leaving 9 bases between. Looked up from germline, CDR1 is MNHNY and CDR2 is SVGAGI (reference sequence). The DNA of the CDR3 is TGTGCCAGCAGCTTCAGACCCTCTGGGGCCAACGTCCTGACTTTC. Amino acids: CASSFRPSGANVLTF.

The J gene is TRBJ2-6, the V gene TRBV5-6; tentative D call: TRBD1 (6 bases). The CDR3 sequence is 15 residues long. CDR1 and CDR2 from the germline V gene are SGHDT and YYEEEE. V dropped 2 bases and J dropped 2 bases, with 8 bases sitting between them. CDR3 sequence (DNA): TGTGCCAGCAGCTTTACAGGGCCTGGGGCCAACGTCCTGACTTTC. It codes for CASSFTGPGANVLTF.

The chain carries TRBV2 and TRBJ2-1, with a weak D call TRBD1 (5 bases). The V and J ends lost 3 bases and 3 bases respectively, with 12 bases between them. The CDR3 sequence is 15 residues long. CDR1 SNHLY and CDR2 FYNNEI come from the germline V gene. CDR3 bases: TGTGCCAGCAGTGAGGAAAGGGGTTACTACAATGAGCAGTTCTTC. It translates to CASSEERGYYNEQFF. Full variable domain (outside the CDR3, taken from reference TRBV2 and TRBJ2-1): EPEVTQTPSHQVTQMGQEVILRCVPISNHLYFYWYRQILGQKVEFLVSFYNNEISEKSEIFDDQFSVERPDGSNFTLKIRSTKLEDSAMYFCASSEERGYYNEQFFGPGTRLTVL.

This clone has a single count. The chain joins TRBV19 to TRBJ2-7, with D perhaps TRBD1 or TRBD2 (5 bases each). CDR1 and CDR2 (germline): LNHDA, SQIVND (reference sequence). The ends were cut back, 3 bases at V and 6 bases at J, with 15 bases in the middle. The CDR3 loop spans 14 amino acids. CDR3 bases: TGTGCCAGTAGTATCTCAGGGAGAGCTCCCGAGCAGTACTTC. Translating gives CASSISGRAPEQYF.

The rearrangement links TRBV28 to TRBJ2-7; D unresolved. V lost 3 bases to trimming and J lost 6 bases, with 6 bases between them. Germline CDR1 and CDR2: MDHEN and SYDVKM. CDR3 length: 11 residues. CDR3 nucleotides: TGTGCCAGCAGTTTCATTGGCGAGCAGTACTTC. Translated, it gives CASSFIGEQYF.

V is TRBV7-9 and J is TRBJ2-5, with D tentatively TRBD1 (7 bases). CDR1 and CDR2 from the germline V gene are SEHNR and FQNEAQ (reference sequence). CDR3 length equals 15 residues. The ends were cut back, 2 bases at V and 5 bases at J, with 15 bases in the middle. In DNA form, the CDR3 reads TGTGCCAGCAGCTTACTTCGGACAGGAGGGGAGACCCAGTACTTC. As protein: CASSLLRTGGETQYF.

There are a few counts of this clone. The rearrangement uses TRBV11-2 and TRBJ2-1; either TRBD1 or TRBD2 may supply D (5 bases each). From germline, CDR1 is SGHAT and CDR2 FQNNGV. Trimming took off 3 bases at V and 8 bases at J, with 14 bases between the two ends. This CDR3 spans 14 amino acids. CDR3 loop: CASSLGVSSDEQFF. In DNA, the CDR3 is TGTGCCAGCAGCTTGGGGGTTTCATCGGATGAGCAGTTCTTC. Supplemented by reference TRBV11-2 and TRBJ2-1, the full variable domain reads EAGVAQSPRYKIIEKRQSVAFWCNPISGHATLYWYQQILGQGPKLLIQFQNNGVVDDSQLPKDRFSAERLKGVDSTLKIQPAKLEDSAVYLCASSLGVSSDEQFFGPGTRLTVL.

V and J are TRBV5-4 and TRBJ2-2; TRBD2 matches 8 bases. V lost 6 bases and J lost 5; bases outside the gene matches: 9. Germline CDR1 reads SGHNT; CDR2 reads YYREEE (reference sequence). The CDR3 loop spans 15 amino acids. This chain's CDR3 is CASTLGASGTGELFF. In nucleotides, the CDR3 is TGTGCCAGCACCCTAGGGGCTAGCGGGACCGGGGAGCTGTTTTTT.

DNA for the CDR3: TGCAGCGTTGATCCTAGCGGGAGTGGTTACAATGAGCAGTTCTTC. This gives the protein CSVDPSGSGYNEQFF. This chain links TRBV29-1 with TRBJ2-1, with 10 bases identical to TRBD2. Germline V gives CDR1 SQVTM, CDR2 ANQGSEA. The CDR3 sequence is 15 residues long. The trim removed 3 bases at V and 4 bases at J, leaving 6 bases unmatched.

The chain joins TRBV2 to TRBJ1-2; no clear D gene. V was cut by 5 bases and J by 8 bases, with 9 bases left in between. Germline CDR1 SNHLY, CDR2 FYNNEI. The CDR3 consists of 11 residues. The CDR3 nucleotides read TGTGCCAGCAGTCAAGATCGGGGCTACACCTTC. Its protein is CASSQDRGYTF.

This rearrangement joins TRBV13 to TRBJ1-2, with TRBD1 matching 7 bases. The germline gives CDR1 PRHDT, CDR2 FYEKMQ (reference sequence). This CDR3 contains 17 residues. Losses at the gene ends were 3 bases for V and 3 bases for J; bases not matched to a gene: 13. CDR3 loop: CASSFRSPRDSYYGYTF. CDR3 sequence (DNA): TGTGCCAGCAGCTTCCGTTCGCCTCGGGACAGTTACTATGGCTACACCTTC.

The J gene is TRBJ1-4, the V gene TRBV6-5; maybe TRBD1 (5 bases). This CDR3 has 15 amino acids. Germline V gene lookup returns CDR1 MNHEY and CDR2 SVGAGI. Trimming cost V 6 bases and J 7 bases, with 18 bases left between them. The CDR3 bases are TGTGCCAGCAGCTCAAGCGTGGGGCGGCGTGAAAAACTGTTTTTT. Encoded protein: CASSSSVGRREKLFF.

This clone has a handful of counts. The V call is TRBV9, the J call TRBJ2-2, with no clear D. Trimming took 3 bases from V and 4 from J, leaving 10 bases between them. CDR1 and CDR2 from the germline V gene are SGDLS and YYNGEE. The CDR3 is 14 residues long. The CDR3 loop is CASSAREVTGELFF. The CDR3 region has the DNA TGTGCCAGCAGCGCACGTGAAGTCACCGGGGAGCTGTTTTTT.